A single sample gave rise to the 15 T cell receptor beta chains below, sequenced in a study of blood T cell repertoires in COVID-19. Produced via immunoSEQ multiplex PCR; TCRdb's table is partial and in-frame only. The sample lists around 46,000 clones, approximately 85% occurring once. The specimen was peripheral blood. The receptors shown here come from a human donor in a cohort sampled during active COVID-19.

This sequence joins TRBV2 and TRBJ1-2; 7 bases agree with TRBD1. Trimming took 4 bases from V and 4 from J; bases not matched to a gene: 12. Per the germline V gene, CDR1 is SNHLY and CDR2 is FYNNEI. The CDR3 loop spans 16 amino acids. DNA for the CDR3: TGTGCCAGCAGTGGACAGGGAGGACTGTCAGGCTATGGCTACACCTTC. It translates to CASSGQGGLSGYGYTF.

The gene calls are TRBV9 and TRBJ2-1, with D possibly being TRBD2 (6 bases). V shed 7 bases and J shed 5 bases, with 25 bases lying between them. The length of the CDR3 is 17 residues. Germline V gene data show CDR1 as SGDLS and CDR2 as YYNGEE. The CDR3 nucleotides are TGTGCCAGCGCACGACTTTTGGGAGTTAGCGGTCACAATGAGCAGTTCTTC. Translated, it gives CASARLLGVSGHNEQFF.

The chain has TRBV29-1 and TRBJ2-5, with 7 bases matching TRBD2. V lost 6 bases, J lost 1 base, and 14 bases stayed unmatched. Germline V lookup: CDR1 SQVTM, CDR2 ANQGSEA. The CDR3 is 16 residues long. This CDR3 is CSVHMGGTGLQETQYF. The CDR3, as DNA: TGCAGCGTCCACATGGGGGGGACCGGGCTCCAAGAGACCCAGTACTTC.

V and J are TRBV10-2 and TRBJ1-5; the D is unclear. V was cut by 8 bases and J by 6 bases, with 11 bases left in between. Germline V CDR1 and CDR2: WSHSY, SAAADI. The length of the CDR3 is 12 residues. CDR3: CASSLRGQPQHF. The CDR3 region has the DNA TGCGCCAGCTCCCTTCGGGGTCAGCCCCAGCATTTT.

This chain uses TRBV7-2 with TRBJ2-2, with 7 positions matching TRBD2. CDR3 length: 16 amino acids. Germline CDR1 and CDR2: SGHTA and FQGNSA. V dropped 2 bases and J dropped 7; count of bases not matched to a gene: 10. The CDR3 spells CASSLWQAGYNGELFF. The CDR3, as DNA: TGTGCCAGCAGCTTATGGCAAGCGGGGTACAACGGGGAGCTGTTTTTT.

The CDR3 DNA is TGTGCCAGCAGCTTAGGGGGACTGACCACCTACGAGCAGTACTTC. It yields the protein CASSLGGLTTYEQYF. The genes are TRBV13 and TRBJ2-7; D is perhaps TRBD2 (6 bases). This CDR3 has 15 amino acids. Trimming took 0 bases from V and 2 from J, leaving 11 bases between them. Germline values: CDR1 PRHDT, CDR2 FYEKMQ (reference sequence).

The V gene is TRBV10-2, the J gene TRBJ1-4; D gene uncertain. This CDR3 is 17 amino acids long. Germline CDR1 WSHSY, CDR2 SAAADI. The V and J ends lost 5 bases and 7 bases respectively, with 23 bases between them. This chain's CDR3 is CASSRSVGSGGGEKLFF. The CDR3, as DNA: TGCGCCAGCAGTAGGTCGGTAGGATCGGGTGGTGGTGAAAAACTGTTTTTT.

In its sample, this clone was seen once. The CDR3 DNA reads TGTGCCAGCACGACCACAGGGACTGGAAACACCATATATTTT. Translated: CASTTTGTGNTIYF. The gene calls are TRBV2 and TRBJ1-3; perhaps TRBD1 as D (6 bases). Germline CDR1 is SNHLY and CDR2 is FYNNEI. Trimming stripped 7 bases from V and 2 bases from J, with 12 bases between. This CDR3 is built from 14 residues.

This chain links TRBV7-2 with TRBJ2-2, with 11 bases aligning to TRBD1. J gave up 4 bases and V 5 bases, and 12 bases lay outside the gene matches. Per germline, CDR1 SGHTA and CDR2 FQGNSA. The CDR3 covers 18 residues. This CDR3 is CASSGNVLGQGATGELFF. CDR3 DNA: TGTGCCAGCAGCGGAAATGTCCTCGGACAGGGGGCCACCGGGGAGCTGTTTTTT.

This rearrangement joins TRBV7-3 to TRBJ2-3; 10 bases line up with TRBD2. From germline, CDR1 is SGHTA and CDR2 FQGTGA. V lost 5 bases, J lost 5 bases, and 10 bases stayed unmatched. This CDR3 has 16 amino acids. DNA for the CDR3: TGTGCCAGCAGCCCGGGGGCTAGCGGGAGTAGAGATACGCAGTATTTT. Translating it yields CASSPGASGSRDTQYF.

The rearrangement joins TRBV2 to TRBJ2-6; D gene unclear. This CDR3 is 16 amino acids long. In germline, CDR1 is SNHLY, CDR2 FYNNEI. V lost 8 bases and J lost 0, with 14 bases in between. CDR3 region: CASAQSYNSGANVLTF. The CDR3 DNA is TGTGCCAGCGCACAGAGCTACAACTCTGGGGCCAACGTCCTGACTTTC.

The chain joins TRBV30 to TRBJ1-3; D gene unclear. Germline CDR1 is GTSNPN and CDR2 is SVGIG (reference sequence). Trimming stripped 0 bases from V and 0 bases from J, with 9 bases between. The CDR3 runs 15 residues. For the CDR3, the DNA is TGTGCCTGGAGTGTACAGCTCGTCTCTGGAAACACCATATATTTT. It encodes CAWSVQLVSGNTIYF.

V is TRBV5-1 and J is TRBJ2-1; D is undetermined. Germline V lookup: CDR1 SGHRS, CDR2 YFSETQ. CDR3 length: 15 residues. Trimming cost V 6 bases and J 4 bases, with 17 bases left between them. The CDR3 DNA reads as TGCGCCAGCACCACTACCGGAGAAAAATACAATGAGCAGTTCTTC. It encodes CASTTTGEKYNEQFF.

The sample holds a few counts of this clone. V usage is TRBV6-5 and J usage is TRBJ1-5, with TRBD1 identical over 8 bases. V lost 7 bases to trimming and J lost 6 bases; unmatched junction nucleotides: 11. Germline V gives CDR1 MNHEY, CDR2 SVGAGI. This CDR3 is 15 amino acids long. Written as DNA, the CDR3 is TGTGCCAGCACCAACGACAGGGGCGGTGGTCAGCCCCAGCATTTT. This translates into CASTNDRGGGQPQHF.

The chain couples TRBV19 to TRBJ2-3; D remains unclear. This CDR3 is 12 amino acids long. V was pared by 1 base and J by 15 bases, with 14 bases between. CDR1 and CDR2 (germline): LNHDA, SQIVND (reference sequence). The CDR3 DNA reads as TGTGCCAGTAGTATAGCAACACGGAGCTTATATTTT. Encoded protein: CASSIATRSLYF.